This TCR beta chain stems from a study of vaccination effects on CD4 cells after COVID-19. Overall study: Expansion of antigen-specific CD4+ T cells with viral peptide pools was carried out by the ViraFEST assay before sequencing. Two-dose BNT162b2 or mRNA-1273 vaccination was given to participants.

Method: immunoSEQ multiplex PCR; TCRdb's copy keeps in-frame clones and lacks some. The sample comprises about 30,000 clones, 65% of which are singletons, and almost 10% rests with the top ten. Cultured cells yielded isolated CD4+ T cells after roughly 11 days. Nucleocapsid antibody tests were negative, and the vaccine recipients had no prior SARS-CoV-2 infection. A half-volume exchange with IL-2 medium occurred on days 3 and 7. V was clipped by 2 bases and J by 2 bases, with 10 bases between them. The V gene's germline CDR1 is SGHDN and CDR2 FVKESK. The length of the CDR3 is 14 residues. As for this clone: Its antigen is not identified.

The chain employs TRBV14 and TRBJ2-7; tentatively, D is TRBD1 (6 bases). The source is a human donor who received a COVID-19 vaccine. Source: CD4+ T cells from PBMCs cultured without peptide, taken before COVID-19 vaccination. The CDR3 sequence is CASSQLWGPYEQYF. Written as DNA, the CDR3 is TGTGCCAGCAGCCAATTGTGGGGGCCCTACGAGCAGTACTTC.